This T cell receptor beta chain derives from a study of Ad26.COV2.S vaccination and SARS-CoV-2 variants. Study as a whole: Once or twice, 56 days apart, Ad26.COV2.S was delivered intramuscularly.

TCRdb keeps only in-frame clones here, not all; method: immunoSEQ multiplex PCR. In the table there are 250,000 or so clones, 87% of which are singletons. The treatment: about 20 received Ad26.COV2.S at low or high dose, single or two shots; roughly five received placebo; per-sample allocation not given. On day 63 after the first injection, vaccine and placebo recipients gave samples. Per germline, CDR1 KGHSH and CDR2 LQKENI. CDR3 length: 15 residues. Trimming removed 3 bases from V and 4 bases from J, with 15 bases in between. The chain couples TRBV18 to TRBJ1-2; D may be TRBD1 (5 bases). The input for sequencing was peripheral blood, taken in a trial of Ad26.COV2.S vaccine versus placebo. This clonotype originated in a person between 18 and 65 years old who received the Ad26.COV2.S COVID-19 vaccine or a placebo. The CDR3 bases are TGTGCCAGCTCACCCCGACAGTTACATAGCTATGGCTACACCTTC. Translation gives CASSPRQLHSYGYTF. Full variable domain (remainder filled in from reference TRBV18 and TRBJ1-2): NAGVMQNPRHLVRRRGQEARLRCSPMKGHSHVYWYRQLPEEGLKFMVYLQKENIIDESGMPKERFSAEFPKEGPSILRIQQVVRGDSAAYFCASSPRQLHSYGYTFGSGTRLTVV.